A single sample gave rise to the 5 T cell receptor beta chains below, sequenced in a study of blood T cell repertoires in COVID-19. The protocol was immunoSEQ multiplex PCR, while the TCRdb copy is restricted to in-frame clones and leaves out a portion. The table records about 150,000 clones, around 83% of them present only once. The sequencing input was peripheral blood. These receptors came from a woman aged 55-70 years with COVID-19, enrolled during active disease.

V is TRBV6-6 and J is TRBJ2-7; 10 positions match TRBD2. The trim removed 2 bases at V and 3 bases at J, leaving 7 bases unmatched. The CDR3 contains 16 residues. CDR1 is MNHNY and CDR2 is SVGAGI in the germline V gene (reference sequence). In DNA, the CDR3 is TGTGCCAGCAGTTACCGGAGCAGCGGGAGGGACTACGAGCAGTACTTC. Translated, it gives CASSYRSSGRDYEQYF.

DNA of the CDR3: TGTGCCAGTAGTGCCCTACTAGCGGGAGGAGAGACCCAGTACTTC. This translates into CASSALLAGGETQYF. The chain links TRBV19 to TRBJ2-5, with 12 positions matching TRBD2. After removal of 5 bases from V and 4 bases from J, the junction contained 5 bases not matched to a gene. In germline, CDR1 is LNHDA, CDR2 SQIVND (reference sequence). This CDR3 has 15 amino acids.

V is TRBV19 and J is TRBJ1-4; D is unclear. With 5 bases removed from V and 7 bases from J, the gap between germline ends came to 8 bases. Germline CDR1 is LNHDA and CDR2 is SQIVND (reference sequence). There are 12 residues in the CDR3. The CDR3 sequence: CASSRVREKLFF. The CDR3 nucleotides are TGTGCCAGTAGTCGGGTACGTGAAAAACTGTTTTTT.

The J gene is TRBJ2-7, the V gene TRBV24-1; 9 bases align to TRBD2. From germline, CDR1 is KGHDR and CDR2 SFDVKD. J was trimmed by 1 base and V by 7 bases; bases with no gene match: 13. The CDR3 spans 17 residues. CDR3 protein: CATSPDGREGRSYEQYF. The DNA for the CDR3 is TGTGCCACCAGCCCCGATGGGCGGGAGGGCCGTTCCTACGAGCAGTACTTC.

The chain employs TRBV4-1 and TRBJ1-5, with no clear D. The CDR3 contains 17 residues. CDR1 and CDR2 (germline): MGHRA, YSYEKL. V gave up 3 bases and J gave up 7 bases, with 22 bases separating them. CDR3 DNA: TGCGCCAGCAGCCACCTAACACCCGGGCTCGAGGGACAGCCCCAGCATTTT. It yields the protein CASSHLTPGLEGQPQHF.